The 9 T cell receptor beta chains below all came from one sample that was sequenced in a study of cytomegalovirus exposure and HLA in healthy donors. PCR was performed using 60 Vbeta and 13 Jbeta primers. Using immunoSEQ multiplex PCR, the repertoire was profiled, and TCRdb retains in-frame clones only, with some absent. The sample shows approximately 290,000 clones, over 70% of them seen only once. The source material was PBMCs. The receptors were gathered from a girl between 2 and 10 years old in good health and CMV-seronegative.

This chain connects TRBV5-1 to TRBJ2-3; the match to TRBD1 covers 7 bases. Trimming cost V 4 bases and J 2 bases; bases outside gene matches: 10. Germline CDR1 and CDR2: SGHRS and YFSETQ. The CDR3 has 16 residues. The DNA for the CDR3 is TGCGCCAGCAGCCGTCAGACAGGGTTTTACACAGATACGCAGTATTTT. Translated: CASSRQTGFYTDTQYF.

The V and J genes are TRBV5-1 and TRBJ2-5, with D unclear. The V end lost 2 bases, the J end lost 2 bases, and 7 bases lay between the germline ends. The germline V gene encodes CDR1 SGHRS and CDR2 YFSETQ. The CDR3 covers 13 residues. CDR3 residues: CASSLFHQETQYF. CDR3 nucleotide sequence: TGCGCCAGCAGCTTATTCCATCAAGAGACCCAGTACTTC.

This chain uses TRBV27 with TRBJ1-5; 8 nucleotides agree with TRBD1. This CDR3 has 18 amino acids. Per germline, CDR1 MNHEY and CDR2 SMNVEV (reference sequence). V trimming: 3 bases; J trimming: 3 bases; junction bases outside the gene matches: 13. This chain's CDR3 is CASSLAGGIGLDNQPQHF. CDR3 nucleotide sequence: TGTGCCAGCAGTTTGGCAGGGGGCATAGGTCTGGACAATCAGCCCCAGCATTTT.

The chain recombines TRBV11-2 with TRBJ2-1; tentative D call: TRBD2 (7 bases). The germline V gene has CDR1 SGHAT and CDR2 FQNNGV. The CDR3 is 17 amino acids. Trimming cost V 1 base and J 3 bases, with 16 bases left between them. CDR3 amino acids: CASSLVAGATYYNEQFF. The CDR3 DNA reads TGTGCCAGCAGCTTAGTTGCGGGGGCTACCTACTACAATGAGCAGTTCTTC.

Here the CDR3 DNA reads TGTGCCAGCAGTGACTCTGGCGGCAACTATGGCTACACCTTC. Encoded protein: CASSDSGGNYGYTF. The chain is built from TRBV28 and TRBJ1-2; D not certain. Germline V gene sequence: CDR1 MDHEN, CDR2 SYDVKM. The CDR3 runs to 14 residues. Trimming took 5 bases from V and 2 from J, leaving 12 bases between them.

CDR3 nucleotides: TGTGCCAGCAGCTTAGGCGCTGGTCCGGAGAGGGGGCAATCCGGGGAGCTGTTTTTT. This codes for CASSLGAGPERGQSGELFF. The gene calls are TRBV7-9 and TRBJ2-2; the match to TRBD1 covers 7 bases. This CDR3 spans 19 amino acids. J lost 6 bases, V lost 1 base, and 17 bases had no gene match. Germline CDR1 and CDR2: SEHNR and FQNEAQ (reference sequence).

This chain joins TRBV5-1 and TRBJ2-4; D perhaps matches TRBD2 (5 bases). The CDR3 spans 14 residues. V lost 4 bases, J lost 6 bases, and 14 bases lay in between. CDR1 SGHRS and CDR2 YFSETQ come from the germline V gene. The CDR3, as DNA: TGCGCCAGCAGCCAACGCGGGCAGTCAAACATTCAGTACTTC. As protein: CASSQRGQSNIQYF.

This clone was observed once. The chain recombines TRBV30 with TRBJ2-3; weak D call: TRBD1 (6 bases). V shed 2 bases and J shed 7 bases, with 7 bases lying between them. This CDR3 contains 11 residues. CDR1 and CDR2 (germline): GTSNPN, SVGIG (reference sequence). The CDR3 region has the DNA TGTGCCTGGAGTAGGGGGAATACGCAGTATTTT. Protein: CAWSRGNTQYF.

The chain joins TRBV28 to TRBJ1-2; perhaps TRBD1 as D (6 bases). Germline lookup yields CDR1 MDHEN and CDR2 SYDVKM. The CDR3 covers 15 residues. V was cut by 6 bases and J by 6 bases, with 20 bases left in between. CDR3 sequence (DNA): TGTGCCAGCAGCTTAGCGGGGGCCGGGGGCGATGGCTACACCTTC. This codes for CASSLAGAGGDGYTF.